This TCR beta chain derives from a study of patients and donors after allogeneic stem cell transplantation. TCRdb re-called the RT-PCR reads through MiXCR, storing one row per CDR3 protein. The sample records approximately 200,000 distinct CDR3 sequences, about 37% being singletons. Per germline, CDR1 SQVTM and CDR2 ANQGSEA. The CDR3 is made up of 14 amino acids. The ends were cut back, 6 bases at V and 3 bases at J, with 15 bases in the middle. The origin of this receptor is a human donor who was either an allogeneic HSCT recipient or a stem cell or donor lymphocyte infusion donor (not recorded which). It is not recorded whose cells these are; they may come from a transplant donor. The chain is built from TRBV29-1 and TRBJ2-1, with a possible D match to TRBD2 (6 bases). Input material: blood, either unsorted or a sorted T cell fraction (not recorded which). CDR3 in DNA: TGCAGCGTAGCCCGGGGGTCCGGCTACAATGAGCAGTTCTTC. Translation gives CSVARGSGYNEQFF.